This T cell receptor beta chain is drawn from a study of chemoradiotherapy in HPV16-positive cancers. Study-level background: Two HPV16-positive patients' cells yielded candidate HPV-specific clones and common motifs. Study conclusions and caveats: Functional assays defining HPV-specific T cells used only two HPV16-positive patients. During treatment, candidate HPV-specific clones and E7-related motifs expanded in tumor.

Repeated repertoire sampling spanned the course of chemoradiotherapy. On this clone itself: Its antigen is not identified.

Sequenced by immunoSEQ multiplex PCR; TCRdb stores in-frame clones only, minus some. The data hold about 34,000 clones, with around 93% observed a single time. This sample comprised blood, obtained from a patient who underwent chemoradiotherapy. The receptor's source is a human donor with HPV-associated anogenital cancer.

CDR3 coding DNA: TGTGCCAGCAGCTTAAACACGGTGAACTATGGCTACACCTTC. It translates to CASSLNTVNYGYTF. The chain employs TRBV7-2 and TRBJ1-2; no clear D gene. CDR1 SGHTA and CDR2 FQGNSA come from the germline V gene. Deletions cut 2 bases from V and 2 bases from J, with 9 bases between. The CDR3 has 14 amino acids.